Listed here are 14 T cell receptor beta chains from one sample, sequenced in a study of T-cell reconstitution after alpha-beta-depleted transplantation in children. A TCRbeta library incorporating unique molecular identifiers was prepared. TCRdb itself ran the PCR reads through MiXCR, one entry per CDR3 protein. This sample carries some 440,000 distinct CDR3 sequences, about 17% of them seen once, and the ten largest clones take 25% to 35%. The sequencing used PBMCs, mostly from graft donor cells, collected 360 days after TCRalphabeta/CD19-depleted stem cell transplant. Receptor source: a boy younger than two who had a stem cell transplant for Wiskott-Aldrich syndrome, so the T cells may come from the graft donor.

V gene TRBV12-3 or TRBV12-4 combines with J gene TRBJ2-3; 13 bases match TRBD2. J lost 2 bases, V lost 2 bases, and 4 bases had no gene match. This CDR3 comprises 17 residues. This CDR3 reads CASSLPTSGGVTDTQYF. The CDR3 DNA follows: TGTGCCAGCAGTTTACCCACTAGCGGGGGGGTCACAGATACGCAGTATTTT.

This clonotype has a count of ten or more. This chain connects TRBV4-1 to TRBJ2-7; D uncertain. The CDR3 is 15 amino acids. CDR1 MGHRA and CDR2 YSYEKL come from the germline V gene. With 1 base removed from V and 3 bases from J, the gap between germline ends came to 13 bases. The CDR3 DNA sequence: TGCGCCAGCAGCCAAGCAGCCACCCCAATCTACGAGCAGTACTTC. This codes for CASSQAATPIYEQYF.

The J gene is TRBJ2-7, the V gene TRBV11-1, with D maybe TRBD2 (6 bases). The CDR3 length is 15 residues. The V gene lost 0 bases and the J gene lost 2 bases, with 11 bases spanning the gap. CDR1 SGHAT and CDR2 FQDESV come from the germline V gene (reference sequence). CDR3 nucleotides: TGTGCCAGCAGCTTAGCTAGCGGACTTACCTACGAGCAGTACTTC. Residues: CASSLASGLTYEQYF.

This clonotype was detected a few times. The V call is TRBV5-1, the J call TRBJ2-3, with a possible D match to TRBD2 (6 bases). CDR1 SGHRS and CDR2 YFSETQ come from the germline V gene. The CDR3 covers 14 residues. The V end was cut by 0 bases, the J end by 6 bases, with 11 bases between. In DNA form, the CDR3 reads TGCGCCAGCAGCTTGGTGGACTACCGGGATACGCAGTATTTT. This translates into CASSLVDYRDTQYF.

In this sample, this clonotype turned up a few times. J is TRBJ1-1 and V is TRBV29-1; D is undetermined. Germline-derived CDR1 and CDR2 are SQVTM and ANQGSEA. With 7 bases removed from V and 0 bases from J, the gap between germline ends came to 12 bases. This CDR3 comprises 13 residues. CDR3 coding DNA: TGCAGCGGTGCAGGACGGATGAACACTGAAGCTTTCTTT. Its protein product is CSGAGRMNTEAFF.

This clonotype has more than one count but fewer than ten. The CDR3: CASSDGGTYEQYF. CDR3 bases: TGCGCCAGCAGCGATGGGGGAACCTACGAGCAGTACTTC. The rearrangement links TRBV5-1 to TRBJ2-7; D might be TRBD1 or TRBD2, each matching 5 bases. The ends were cut back, 4 bases at V and 2 bases at J, with 10 bases in the middle. This CDR3 has 13 amino acids. Germline V lookup: CDR1 SGHRS, CDR2 YFSETQ.

This clonotype has a count of ten or more. The chain joins TRBV4-1 to TRBJ2-3; TRBD1 might be the D (5 bases). Germline CDR1 is MGHRA and CDR2 is YSYEKL. The CDR3 spans 13 residues. Deletions cut 2 bases from V and 6 bases from J, with 9 bases between. The DNA for the CDR3 is TGCGCCAGCAGCCAATACAACAGGGATACGCAGTATTTT. Residues: CASSQYNRDTQYF.

The chain couples TRBV12-3 or TRBV12-4 to TRBJ2-1; 9 nucleotides align to TRBD2. Trimming took 5 bases from V and 3 from J; bases not matched to a gene: 8. The CDR3 is made up of 16 amino acids. In DNA form, the CDR3 reads TGTGCCAGCAGTCCCACTCTAGCGGGGTACTACAATGAGCAGTTCTTC. Its protein is CASSPTLAGYYNEQFF.

The V gene is TRBV7-2, the J gene TRBJ2-4; 11 bases match TRBD2. The CDR3 has 14 amino acids. In germline, CDR1 is SGHTA, CDR2 FQGNSA. J was trimmed by 9 bases and V by 4 bases; bases with no gene match: 5. The CDR3: CASSSSGRRTIQYF. The CDR3, as DNA: TGTGCCAGCAGCTCTAGCGGGAGGAGAACCATTCAGTACTTC.

This clonotype was seen only a few times. V usage is TRBV7-2 and J usage is TRBJ2-3; D possibly corresponds to TRBD2 (6 bases). From germline, CDR1 is SGHTA and CDR2 FQGNSA. Trimming removed 4 bases from V and 0 bases from J, with 11 bases in between. CDR3 length: 15 amino acids. Written as DNA, the CDR3 is TGTGCCAGCAGCTCTTGGGGACTTAGCACAGATACGCAGTATTTT. Translating gives CASSSWGLSTDTQYF.

The chain links TRBV11-2 to TRBJ2-7; the D is unclear. Deletions cut 5 bases from V and 2 bases from J, with 7 bases between. CDR1 is SGHAT and CDR2 is FQNNGV in the germline V gene. The CDR3 loop spans 12 amino acids. In nucleotides, the CDR3 is TGTGCCAGCAGCCGACCAACCTACGAGCAGTACTTC. It is translated as CASSRPTYEQYF.

This clonotype was found a few times. The chain's CDR3 is CSASMSGRSSYEQYF. The CDR3 nucleotides read TGCAGTGCTAGTATGAGTGGCCGGAGCTCCTACGAGCAGTACTTC. This chain joins TRBV20-1 and TRBJ2-7; D is undetermined. The CDR3 is made up of 15 amino acids. The V gene's germline CDR1 is DFQATT and CDR2 SNEGSKA (reference sequence). V lost 3 bases and J lost 0, with 15 bases in between.

This clonotype was seen a handful of times. The V and J genes are TRBV7-8 and TRBJ2-3, with 7 bases that match TRBD2. The CDR3 runs 16 residues. Trimming at V came to 4 bases and at J to 1 base, leaving 8 bases not matched to a gene. CDR1 SGHVS and CDR2 FQNEAQ come from the germline V gene. In nucleotides, the CDR3 is TGTGCCAGCAGCTCCCACAGACTAGCCCGCACAGATACGCAGTATTTT. This sequence encodes CASSSHRLARTDTQYF.

This clonotype was found a few times. The chain recombines TRBV15 with TRBJ1-3; 7 bases match TRBD1. In germline, CDR1 is LNHNV, CDR2 YYDKDF (reference sequence). Unmatched junction bases numbered 5, after V lost 8 bases and J lost 7 bases. The CDR3 spans 12 residues. DNA for the CDR3: TGTGCCACCGGACAGGCGCGGAACACCATATATTTT. The encoded protein is CATGQARNTIYF.